Following are 32 T cell receptor beta chains from one sample sequenced in a study of molecular identifiers for immune sequencing clone quantification. Each CDR3 protein gets one entry after TCRdb re-called the PCR reads with MiXCR. The sample yields about 640,000 distinct CDR3 sequences, just under 20% seen once. Input material: naive CD8+ T cells from blood, with Jurkat cell RNA spiked in. The subset denotes: FACS-sorted CD8+CD4-CCR7+CD45RA+ naive T cells. All receptors derive from a human donor in good health. Some libraries in this study had Jurkat cell RNA spiked in.

In DNA, the CDR3 is TGTGCCAGCAGCACTCGACAGGGGAGAGAGACCCAGTACTTC. Translating it yields CASSTRQGRETQYF. V is TRBV13 and J is TRBJ2-5, with TRBD1 identical over 8 bases. The CDR3 contains 14 residues. Germline trimming cut 5 bases from V and 4 bases from J; bases unmatched to any gene: 6. Germline V CDR1 and CDR2: PRHDT, FYEKMQ (reference sequence).

Worth noting for this clonotype: A much larger clone differs by one base, so this may be a read error. The chain couples TRBV6-5 to TRBJ2-7; 8 nucleotides line up with TRBD1. The germline V gene encodes CDR1 MNHEY and CDR2 SVGAGI. The CDR3 runs to 12 residues. In DNA, the CDR3 is TGTGCCAGCAGAGCGGACAGGGACGAGCAGTGCTTC. The encoded protein is CASRADRDEQCF.

This clonotype was counted ten times or more. The chain links TRBV12-5 to TRBJ2-7, with 16 bases matching TRBD2. CDR3 length: 18 residues. The germline gives CDR1 LGHNT, CDR2 FRNRAP. V trimming: 8 bases; J trimming: 3 bases; junction bases outside the gene matches: 13. The CDR3 DNA reads as TGTGCTAGTTTAAACCTCGGGACTAGCGGGGGGGTAGTCTACGAGCAGTACTTC. Translation gives CASLNLGTSGGVVYEQYF.

This clonotype was counted many times. The J gene is TRBJ2-7, the V gene TRBV30, with 10 bases matching TRBD2. The CDR3 spans 17 residues. The V segment lost 2 bases and the J segment 6 bases; nucleotides outside the gene matches: 16. The germline V gene has CDR1 GTSNPN and CDR2 SVGIG (reference sequence). The CDR3 region is CAWSPILSSSGGVEQYF. The CDR3 coding sequence is TGTGCCTGGAGTCCCATACTTTCCTCTAGCGGGGGTGTCGAGCAGTACTTC.

This clonotype was picked up many times. The chain recombines TRBV27 with TRBJ2-1, with 10 bases that match TRBD1. The germline V gene has CDR1 MNHEY and CDR2 SMNVEV (reference sequence). There are 13 residues in the CDR3. V shed 2 bases and J 9 bases; nucleotides not matched to a gene: 1. The CDR3 loop reads CASSLRTGGEQFF. DNA for the CDR3: TGTGCCAGCAGTTTAAGGACAGGGGGTGAGCAGTTCTTC.

The chain uses TRBV11-2 and TRBJ1-5; no definite D call. CDR1 is SGHAT, CDR2 FQNNGV, per germline. V was trimmed by 0 bases and J by 0 bases, leaving 6 bases between them. This CDR3 region has 15 residues. The CDR3 region is CASSLEASSNQPQHF. CDR3 nucleotide sequence: TGTGCCAGCAGCTTAGAGGCCAGTAGCAATCAGCCCCAGCATTTT.

Ten or more counts support this clonotype. The chain carries TRBV28 and TRBJ2-7; D is unresolved. This CDR3 has 14 amino acids. Trimming left V 7 bases short and J 2 bases short, with 15 bases between. Germline CDR1 MDHEN, CDR2 SYDVKM. CDR3 DNA: TGTGCCAGCAACGCCACCCCCCTAGCCTACGAGCAGTACTTC. It yields the protein CASNATPLAYEQYF. Drawing the rest from reference TRBV28 and TRBJ2-7, the complete variable domain is DVKVTQSSRYLVKRTGEKVFLECVQDMDHENMFWYRQDPGLGLRLIYFSYDVKMKEKGDIPEGYSVSREKKERFSLILESASTNQTSMYLCASNATPLAYEQYFGPGTRLTVT.

This clonotype appeared many times. The chain combines TRBV9 with TRBJ2-5; possible D gene TRBD1, 6 bases. Between the trimmed V and J ends, which lost 3 bases and 2 bases, there was a span of 8 bases. CDR3 length: 13 residues. Germline CDR1 SGDLS, CDR2 YYNGEE. The CDR3 here is CASSAGQQETQYF. DNA of the CDR3: TGTGCCAGCAGCGCGGGACAACAAGAGACCCAGTACTTC.

This clonotype was picked up many times. The rearrangement links TRBV7-6 to TRBJ2-3; D possibly corresponds to TRBD2 (6 bases). The germline gives CDR1 SGHVS, CDR2 FNYEAQ. The V end lost 6 bases, the J end lost 0 bases, and 7 bases lay between the germline ends. The CDR3 runs to 13 residues. In DNA form, the CDR3 reads TGTGCCAGCAGACTAGCTAGCACAGATACGCAGTATTTT. It is translated as CASRLASTDTQYF.

For this clonotype: This may come from a read error, since a much larger clone is one base off. The chain uses TRBV30 and TRBJ2-3, with TRBD2 matching 9 bases. The CDR3 has 15 residues. Trimming at V came to 2 bases and at J to 3 bases, leaving 6 bases not matched to a gene. Germline CDR1 is GTSNPN and CDR2 is SVGIG (reference sequence). CDR3 protein: CAWSTGGGATDTQYF. The CDR3 DNA reads TGTGCCTGGAGTACGGGCGGGGGGGCAACAGATACGCAGTATTTT.

This clonotype has a handful of counts. An end of the junction differs from the germline gene, which may be a read error. This chain links TRBV11-2 with TRBJ1-5; no definite D call. Germline-derived CDR1 and CDR2 are SGHAT and FQNNGV. CDR3 size: 13 residues. The CDR3 DNA follows: TGTGCCAGCAGCTTATCCCCCTACCAGCTCCAGCATTTT. The encoded protein is CASSLSPYQLQHF.

There are many counts of this clonotype. The V gene is TRBV2, the J gene TRBJ1-4; D remains unclear. There are 14 residues in the CDR3. The germline gives CDR1 SNHLY, CDR2 FYNNEI. The V gene lost 11 bases and the J gene lost 10 bases, with 23 bases spanning the gap. The CDR3 DNA reads as TGTGCCTATCCGGACGGGGAGAGGTCGGGAAAACTGTTTTTT. Protein product: CAYPDGERSGKLFF.

This clonotype has a handful of counts. The V and J genes are TRBV9 and TRBJ2-7; 11 nucleotides align to TRBD2. The V gene end was trimmed by 3 bases and the J gene end by 5 bases; junction bases not matched to a gene: 4. Per germline, CDR1 SGDLS and CDR2 YYNGEE. The length of the CDR3 is 14 residues. CDR3 in amino acids: CASSGTSGRHEQYF. DNA of the CDR3: TGTGCCAGCAGCGGAACTAGCGGGAGACACGAGCAGTACTTC.

This clonotype was observed at least ten times. V and J are TRBV12-3 or TRBV12-4 and TRBJ1-3; D perhaps matches TRBD1 (6 bases). The CDR3 loop spans 17 amino acids. V gave up 4 bases and J gave up 0 bases, with 16 bases separating them. CDR3: CASSWGLTGNSGNTIYF. Here the CDR3 DNA reads TGTGCCAGCAGTTGGGGACTCACAGGGAACTCTGGAAACACCATATATTTT.

The chain employs TRBV2 and TRBJ1-2; possibly TRBD1 for D (5 bases). Trimming took 4 bases from V and 3 from J, leaving 15 bases between them. Germline CDR1 reads SNHLY; CDR2 reads FYNNEI. This CDR3 spans 15 amino acids. Here the CDR3 reads CASSGDGDQDYGYTF. DNA of the CDR3: TGTGCCAGCAGTGGGGATGGGGACCAAGACTATGGCTACACCTTC.

This clonotype was detected only a few times. The missing conserved phenylalanine or tryptophan at the end of this CDR3 makes a read error likely. The DNA is left out, because the CDR3 cannot be placed on it with certainty; the CDR3 is given as TCRdb lists it. CDR3 residues: CASSETEGFSGGPSWS. This chain uses TRBV2 with TRBJ2-5; whether TRBD2, the table's D call, matches the DNA was not checked. Per germline, CDR1 SNHLY and CDR2 FYNNEI. The CDR3 is 16 residues long, counting both termini.

This clonotype occurred a few times. The chain joins TRBV9 to TRBJ2-7; 7 bases line up with TRBD2. Unmatched junction bases numbered 4, after V lost 10 bases and J lost 3 bases. The CDR3 spans 11 residues. Germline lookup yields CDR1 SGDLS and CDR2 YYNGEE. The CDR3 region has the DNA TGTGCCTCTGGGGGGGACTACGAGCAGTACTTC. This gives the protein CASGGDYEQYF.

This clonotype occurred many times. This chain links TRBV7-2 with TRBJ1-5; a weak D match, TRBD1 (5 bases). CDR1 is SGHTA, CDR2 FQGNSA, per germline. The CDR3 loop spans 15 amino acids. The V and J ends lost 3 bases and 6 bases respectively, with 15 bases between them. The CDR3 nucleotides are TGTGCCAGCAGCTTTGCGCTTAGGGGTGGTCAGCCCCAGCATTTT. This sequence encodes CASSFALRGGQPQHF.

This clonotype was observed a few times. The chain has TRBV7-9 and TRBJ2-1; 7 bases match TRBD1. Germline V gene sequence: CDR1 SEHNR, CDR2 FQNEAQ (reference sequence). This CDR3 region has 15 residues. The trim removed 2 bases at V and 4 bases at J, leaving 5 bases unmatched. The DNA of the CDR3 is TGTGCCAGCAGCTTATATACAGGGGAATACAATGAGCAGTTCTTC. It yields the protein CASSLYTGEYNEQFF.

The sample holds many counts of this clonotype. The chain uses TRBV5-5 and TRBJ1-4; a possible D gene is TRBD1 (6 bases). The CDR3 is 15 amino acids. Per the germline V gene, CDR1 is SGHKS and CDR2 is YYEKEE (reference sequence). V lost 2 bases to trimming and J lost 4 bases, with 12 bases between them. Written as DNA, the CDR3 is TGTGCCAGCAGCTTTGGGGGCGCCGATAATGAAAAACTGTTTTTT. Translated, it gives CASSFGGADNEKLFF.

There are many counts of this clonotype. V usage is TRBV18 and J usage is TRBJ1-1; no clear D. This CDR3 has 17 amino acids. Germline V CDR1 and CDR2: KGHSH, LQKENI. V shed 5 bases and J shed 1 base, with 20 bases lying between them. DNA of the CDR3: TGTGCCAGCTCATCTTCGGACGCCGGAATATGGAACACTGAAGCTTTCTTT. Translating gives CASSSSDAGIWNTEAFF.

This clonotype was counted many times. The chain is built from TRBV28 and TRBJ2-5, with TRBD1 identical over 8 bases. CDR3 length: 15 amino acids. J was trimmed by 1 base and V by 7 bases; bases with no gene match: 8. CDR1 is MDHEN, CDR2 SYDVKM, per germline. CDR3 in DNA: TGTGCCAGCACTTTTGGGACAGGTCTCCAAGAGACCCAGTACTTC. This codes for CASTFGTGLQETQYF. Filled out from reference TRBV28 and TRBJ2-5, the complete variable domain reads DVKVTQSSRYLVKRTGEKVFLECVQDMDHENMFWYRQDPGLGLRLIYFSYDVKMKEKGDIPEGYSVSREKKERFSLILESASTNQTSMYLCASTFGTGLQETQYFGPGTRLLVL.

At least ten counts were recorded for this clonotype. The chain uses TRBV3-1 and TRBJ2-2; TRBD1 agrees at 8 bases. Germline V gene data show CDR1 as LGHDT and CDR2 as YNNKEL (reference sequence). The CDR3 loop spans 18 amino acids. Losses at the gene ends were 2 bases for V and 1 base for J; bases not matched to a gene: 9. The CDR3 here is CASSQRAWTGQNTGELFF. CDR3 sequence (DNA): TGTGCCAGCAGCCAACGCGCCTGGACAGGGCAGAACACCGGGGAGCTGTTTTTT.

This clonotype was found many times. The chain employs TRBV5-1 and TRBJ2-1, with D uncertain. The V end was cut by 2 bases, the J end by 7 bases, with 4 bases between. Per germline, CDR1 SGHRS and CDR2 YFSETQ. The CDR3 totals 11 residues. The DNA for the CDR3 is TGCGCCAGCAGCTTTACGAATGAGCAGTTCTTC. This codes for CASSFTNEQFF.

In this sample, this clonotype turned up a few times. The DNA of the CDR3 is TGTGCCAGCAGCTTATCTGGGGGCCTCTTTTACAATGAGCAGTTCTTC. Translating gives CASSLSGGLFYNEQFF. The J gene is TRBJ2-1, the V gene TRBV7-3; tentative D call: TRBD1 (6 bases). CDR3 length: 16 amino acids. Germline CDR1 is SGHTA and CDR2 is FQGTGA. Trimming took 2 bases from V and 4 from J, leaving 15 bases between them. Supplemented by reference TRBV7-3 and TRBJ2-1, the full variable domain reads GAGVSQTPSNKVTEKGKYVELRCDPISGHTALYWYRQSLGQGPEFLIYFQGTGAADDSGLPNDRFFAVRPEGSVSTLKIQRTERGDSAVYLCASSLSGGLFYNEQFFGPGTRLTVL.

This clonotype was seen ten or more times. J is TRBJ2-7 and V is TRBV5-6; 8 bases are a match to TRBD1. The germline gives CDR1 SGHDT, CDR2 YYEEEE. This CDR3 is 16 amino acids long. After removal of 0 bases from V and 6 bases from J, the junction contained 11 bases not matched to a gene. This chain's CDR3 is CASSLASGTGPIEQYF. The CDR3 region has the DNA TGTGCCAGCAGCTTGGCTTCCGGGACAGGACCTATCGAGCAGTACTTC.

In this sample, this clonotype turned up many times. The V gene is TRBV11-2, the J gene TRBJ2-1; D gene uncertain. V was pared by 3 bases and J by 4 bases, with 10 bases between. Germline assignment: CDR1 SGHAT and CDR2 FQNNGV. This CDR3 has 14 amino acids. The CDR3 loop is CASSLPSSYNEQFF. Here the CDR3 DNA reads TGTGCCAGCAGCTTGCCTAGTAGTTACAATGAGCAGTTCTTC.

This clonotype was seen just once. The chain joins TRBV7-9 to TRBJ2-3; 8 bases map to TRBD1. CDR3 length: 16 amino acids. Germline CDR1 is SEHNR and CDR2 is FQNEAQ (reference sequence). With V trimmed by 2 bases and J by 1 base, 5 bases remained unmatched. CDR3 protein: CASSLPTGEGTDTQYF. As DNA, the CDR3 is TGTGCCAGCAGCTTACCGACAGGGGAAGGCACAGATACGCAGTATTTT.

This clonotype has ten or more counts. V usage is TRBV20-1 and J usage is TRBJ2-7, with D hard to call. The germline CDR1 and CDR2 sequences are DFQATT and SNEGSKA (reference sequence). Trimming took 0 bases from V and 1 from J, leaving 10 bases between them. The CDR3 extends over 14 amino acids. CDR3 loop: CSARDMSLSYEQYF. CDR3 nucleotides: TGCAGTGCTAGAGATATGAGCCTTTCCTACGAGCAGTACTTC.

This clonotype was seen repeatedly, ten times or more. J is TRBJ1-1 and V is TRBV28; D is unresolved. Germline CDR1 and CDR2: MDHEN and SYDVKM. V lost 5 bases to trimming and J lost 7 bases, with 11 bases between them. This CDR3 is 12 amino acids long. CDR3 in DNA: TGTGCCAGCAGTCCCAGACACAATGAAGCTTTCTTT. This gives the protein CASSPRHNEAFF.

This clonotype occurred many times. In nucleotides, the CDR3 is TGTGCCAGCAGCCAAGATCATTTGGGACAGGGTTTCGGGGAGCTGTTTTTT. It yields the protein CASSQDHLGQGFGELFF. V gene TRBV4-2 combines with J gene TRBJ2-2, with 9 positions matching TRBD1. The V gene end was trimmed by 0 bases and the J gene end by 7 bases; junction bases not matched to a gene: 9. The CDR3 is made up of 17 amino acids. Per the germline V gene, CDR1 is LGHNA and CDR2 is YNFKEQ.

The table lists this clonotype with many counts. The rearrangement links TRBV5-6 to TRBJ2-7, with D perhaps matching TRBD2 (5 bases). The germline V and J ends were trimmed by 4 bases and 1 base, with 18 bases remaining between them. The CDR3 extends over 16 amino acids. Germline V CDR1 and CDR2: SGHDT, YYEEEE. CDR3 bases: TGTGCCAGCAGCCCAGAAGGTCAGCGGATATCCTACGAGCAGTACTTC. Its protein product is CASSPEGQRISYEQYF.